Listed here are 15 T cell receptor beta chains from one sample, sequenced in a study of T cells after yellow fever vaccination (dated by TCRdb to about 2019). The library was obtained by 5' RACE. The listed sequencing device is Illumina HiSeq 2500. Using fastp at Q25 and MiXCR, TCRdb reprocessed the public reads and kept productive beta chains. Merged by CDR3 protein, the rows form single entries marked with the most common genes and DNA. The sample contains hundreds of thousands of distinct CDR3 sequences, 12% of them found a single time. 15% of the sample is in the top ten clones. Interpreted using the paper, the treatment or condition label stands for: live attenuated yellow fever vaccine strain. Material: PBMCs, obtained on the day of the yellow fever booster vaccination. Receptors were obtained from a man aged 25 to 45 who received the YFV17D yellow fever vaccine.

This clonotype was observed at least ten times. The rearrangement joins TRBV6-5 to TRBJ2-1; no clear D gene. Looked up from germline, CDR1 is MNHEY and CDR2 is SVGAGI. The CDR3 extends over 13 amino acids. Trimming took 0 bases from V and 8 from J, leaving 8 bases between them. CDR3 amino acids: CASSYSVRDEQFF. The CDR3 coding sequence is TGTGCCAGCAGTTACTCCGTTCGGGATGAGCAGTTCTTC.

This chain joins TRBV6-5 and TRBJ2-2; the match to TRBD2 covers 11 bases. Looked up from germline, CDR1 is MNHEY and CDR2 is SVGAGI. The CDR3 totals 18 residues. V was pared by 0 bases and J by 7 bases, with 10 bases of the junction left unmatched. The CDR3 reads CASSYSGLAGGWGGELFF. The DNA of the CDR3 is TGTGCCAGCAGTTACTCCGGCCTAGCGGGAGGCTGGGGCGGGGAGCTGTTTTTT.

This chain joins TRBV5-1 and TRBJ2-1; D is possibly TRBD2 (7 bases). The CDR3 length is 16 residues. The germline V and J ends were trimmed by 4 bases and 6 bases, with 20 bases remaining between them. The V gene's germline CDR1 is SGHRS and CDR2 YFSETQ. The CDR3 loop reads CASSVLGGEVGNEQFF. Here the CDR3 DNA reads TGCGCCAGCAGCGTCCTAGGGGGGGAGGTTGGCAATGAGCAGTTCTTC.

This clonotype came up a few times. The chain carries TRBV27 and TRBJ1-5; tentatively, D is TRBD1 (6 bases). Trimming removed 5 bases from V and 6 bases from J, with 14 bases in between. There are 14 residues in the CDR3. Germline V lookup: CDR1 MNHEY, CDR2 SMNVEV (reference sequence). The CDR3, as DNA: TGTGCCAGCAGTGACGGGACAATTTCTCAGCCCCAGCATTTT. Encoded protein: CASSDGTISQPQHF.

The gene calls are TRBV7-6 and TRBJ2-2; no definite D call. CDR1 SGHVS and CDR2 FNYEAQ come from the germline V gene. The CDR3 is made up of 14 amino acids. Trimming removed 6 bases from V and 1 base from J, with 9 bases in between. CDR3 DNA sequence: TGTGCCAGCAGTGGACGGAGGAACACCGGGGAGCTGTTTTTT. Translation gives CASSGRRNTGELFF.

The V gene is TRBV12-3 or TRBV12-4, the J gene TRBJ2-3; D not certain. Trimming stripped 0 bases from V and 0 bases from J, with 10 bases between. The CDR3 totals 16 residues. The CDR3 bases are TGTGCCAGCAGTTTAGCGTTAATCTCAAGCACAGATACGCAGTATTTT. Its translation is CASSLALISSTDTQYF.

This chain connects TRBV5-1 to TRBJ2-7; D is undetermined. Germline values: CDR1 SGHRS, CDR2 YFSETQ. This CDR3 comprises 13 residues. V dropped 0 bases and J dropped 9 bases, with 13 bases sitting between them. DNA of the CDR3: TGCGCCAGCAGCTTGGAGTGGTCGAGTGGGCAGTACTTC. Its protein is CASSLEWSSGQYF. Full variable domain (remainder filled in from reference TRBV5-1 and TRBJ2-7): KAGVTQTPRYLIKTRGQQVTLSCSPISGHRSVSWYQQTPGQGLQFLFEYFSETQRNKGNFPGRFSGRQFSNSRSEMNVSTLELGDSALYLCASSLEWSSGQYFGPGTRLTVT.

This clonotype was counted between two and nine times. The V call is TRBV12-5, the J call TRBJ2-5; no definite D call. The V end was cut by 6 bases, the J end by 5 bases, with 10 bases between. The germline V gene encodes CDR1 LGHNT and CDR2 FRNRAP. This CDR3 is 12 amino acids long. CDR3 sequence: CASGLMGETQYF. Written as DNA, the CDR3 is TGTGCTAGTGGCCTTATGGGGGAGACCCAGTACTTC.

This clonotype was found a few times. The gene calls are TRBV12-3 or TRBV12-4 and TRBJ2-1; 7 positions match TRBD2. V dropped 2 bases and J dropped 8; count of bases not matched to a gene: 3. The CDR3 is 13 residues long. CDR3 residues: CASSLKGRDEQFF. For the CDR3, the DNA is TGTGCCAGCAGTTTAAAGGGGAGGGATGAGCAGTTCTTC.

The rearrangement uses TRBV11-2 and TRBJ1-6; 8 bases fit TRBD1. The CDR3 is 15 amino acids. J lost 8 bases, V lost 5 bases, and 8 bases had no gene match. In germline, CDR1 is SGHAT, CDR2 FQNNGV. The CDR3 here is CASSVQTGAYSPLHF. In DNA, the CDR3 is TGTGCCAGCAGCGTCCAGACAGGGGCTTATTCACCCCTCCACTTT. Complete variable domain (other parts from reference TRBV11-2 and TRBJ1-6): EAGVAQSPRYKIIEKRQSVAFWCNPISGHATLYWYQQILGQGPKLLIQFQNNGVVDDSQLPKDRFSAERLKGVDSTLKIQPAKLEDSAVYLCASSVQTGAYSPLHFGNGTRLTVT.

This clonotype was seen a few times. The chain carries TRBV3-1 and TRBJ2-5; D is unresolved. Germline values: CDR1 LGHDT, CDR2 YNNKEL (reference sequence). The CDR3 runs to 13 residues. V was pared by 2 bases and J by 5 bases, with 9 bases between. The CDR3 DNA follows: TGTGCCAGCAGCCAAAGGGAACCGGAGACCCAGTACTTC. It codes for CASSQREPETQYF.

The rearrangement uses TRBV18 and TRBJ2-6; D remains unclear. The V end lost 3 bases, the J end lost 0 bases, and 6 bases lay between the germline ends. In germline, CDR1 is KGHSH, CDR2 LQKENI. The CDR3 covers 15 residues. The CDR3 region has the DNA TGTGCCAGCTCACCTGAAAGCTCTGGGGCCAACGTCCTGACTTTC. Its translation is CASSPESSGANVLTF.

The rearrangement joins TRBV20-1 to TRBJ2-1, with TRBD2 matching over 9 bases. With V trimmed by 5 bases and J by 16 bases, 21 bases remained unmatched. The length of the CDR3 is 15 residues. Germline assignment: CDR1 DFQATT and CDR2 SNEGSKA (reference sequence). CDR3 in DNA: TGCAGTGCTCAACACACCCTTGGAGGCGGGAGGGCCGCTTTCTTC. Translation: CSAQHTLGGGRAAFF.

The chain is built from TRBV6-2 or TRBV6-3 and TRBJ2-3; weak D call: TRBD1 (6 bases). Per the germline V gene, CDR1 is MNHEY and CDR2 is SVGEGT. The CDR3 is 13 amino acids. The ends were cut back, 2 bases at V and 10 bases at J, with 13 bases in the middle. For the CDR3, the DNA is TGTGCCAGCAGTTACCAGGGGCGGGTGGCGCAGTATTTT. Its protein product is CASSYQGRVAQYF.

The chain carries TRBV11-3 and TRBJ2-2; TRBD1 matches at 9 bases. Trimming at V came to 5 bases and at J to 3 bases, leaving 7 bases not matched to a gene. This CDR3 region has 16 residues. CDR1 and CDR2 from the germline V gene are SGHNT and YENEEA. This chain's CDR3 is CASSLLRQGDTGELFF. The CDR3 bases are TGTGCCAGCAGCCTCCTAAGACAGGGGGACACCGGGGAGCTGTTTTTT.